A selection of T cell receptor beta chains follows, all from one sample in a study of blood T cell repertoires in COVID-19. Sequencing used immunoSEQ multiplex PCR; TCRdb keeps in-frame clones, though not all of them. The sample holds over 200,000 clones, roughly 90% seen once. The source material was peripheral blood. These receptors originate from a man aged 55 to 70 with COVID-19, enrolled during active disease. Both conserved end residues are part of each CDR3. Each record gives: V gene, CDR3 protein.

V gene: TRBV10-2
CDR3 protein: CASSEGTRGEQFF

V gene: TRBV7-8
CDR3 protein: CASSFLAGVWEYEQFF

V gene: TRBV25-1
CDR3 protein: CASSESSGTSYNEQFF

V gene: TRBV10-1
CDR3 protein: CASTTGAFGNQPQHF

V gene: TRBV18
CDR3 protein: CASSGTSGVSPSGANVLTF

V gene: TRBV13
CDR3 protein: CASSLSTDTQYF

V gene: TRBV29-1
CDR3 protein: CSAQTSGAQYF

V gene: TRBV7-6
CDR3 protein: CASSLEAASGKYEQFF

V gene: TRBV11-3
CDR3 protein: CASRLTSGDNEQFF

V gene: TRBV7-9
CDR3 protein: CASSLVNTNTGELFF

V gene: TRBV6-1
CDR3 protein: CASSASPAGPNQPQHF

V gene: TRBV6-2/TRBV6-3
CDR3 protein: CASSATGVTEAFF

V gene: TRBV19
CDR3 protein: CASSPTDATNEKLFF

V gene: TRBV14
CDR3 protein: CASSPLGQGNYGYTF

V gene: TRBV7-9
CDR3 protein: CASSRDTISSPLHF

V gene: TRBV9
CDR3 protein: CASSVGQGNEQFF

V gene: TRBV7-6
CDR3 protein: CASSLLGVDTGELFF

V gene: TRBV6-5
CDR3 protein: CAILPVERDTDTQYF

V gene: TRBV4-3
CDR3 protein: CASSQDPLAVYNEQFF

V gene: TRBV7-9
CDR3 protein: CASSQLGLATNTGELFF

V gene: TRBV27
CDR3 protein: CASSFGDRDGYTF

V gene: TRBV4-2
CDR3 protein: CASSQGAGGPRDTQYF

V gene: TRBV4-1
CDR3 protein: CASSASGSGNTEAFF

V gene: TRBV2
CDR3 protein: CASSSAGDTDTQYF

V gene: TRBV7-2
CDR3 protein: CASSLFAFEQFF

V gene: TRBV6-6
CDR3 protein: CASRVFTGGFYEQYF

V gene: TRBV7-3
CDR3 protein: CASSPQGALNQPQHF

V gene: TRBV7-8
CDR3 protein: CASSLAAPPGVYGYTF

V gene: TRBV5-6
CDR3 protein: CASSSPGTREDEQYF